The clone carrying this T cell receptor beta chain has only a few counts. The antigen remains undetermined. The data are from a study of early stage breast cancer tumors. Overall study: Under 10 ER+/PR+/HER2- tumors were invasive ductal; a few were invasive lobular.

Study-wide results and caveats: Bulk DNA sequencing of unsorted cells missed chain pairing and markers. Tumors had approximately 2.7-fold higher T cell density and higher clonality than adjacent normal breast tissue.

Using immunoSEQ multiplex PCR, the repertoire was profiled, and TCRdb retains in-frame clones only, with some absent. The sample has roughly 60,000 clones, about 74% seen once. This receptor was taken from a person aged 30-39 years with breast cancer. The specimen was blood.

The CDR3 bases are TGTGCCAGCAGCTTAGGGGGCCGGGGCGGCAATCAGCCCCAGCATTTT. Translated: CASSLGGRGGNQPQHF. The chain joins TRBV11-2 to TRBJ1-5; D is possibly TRBD1 (5 bases). Looked up from germline, CDR1 is SGHAT and CDR2 is FQNNGV. V was trimmed by 1 base and J by 2 bases, leaving 12 bases between them. The CDR3 spans 16 residues. The entire variable domain, with the rest obtained from reference TRBV11-2 and TRBJ1-5, is as follows: EAGVAQSPRYKIIEKRQSVAFWCNPISGHATLYWYQQILGQGPKLLIQFQNNGVVDDSQLPKDRFSAERLKGVDSTLKIQPAKLEDSAVYLCASSLGGRGGNQPQHFGDGTRLSIL.